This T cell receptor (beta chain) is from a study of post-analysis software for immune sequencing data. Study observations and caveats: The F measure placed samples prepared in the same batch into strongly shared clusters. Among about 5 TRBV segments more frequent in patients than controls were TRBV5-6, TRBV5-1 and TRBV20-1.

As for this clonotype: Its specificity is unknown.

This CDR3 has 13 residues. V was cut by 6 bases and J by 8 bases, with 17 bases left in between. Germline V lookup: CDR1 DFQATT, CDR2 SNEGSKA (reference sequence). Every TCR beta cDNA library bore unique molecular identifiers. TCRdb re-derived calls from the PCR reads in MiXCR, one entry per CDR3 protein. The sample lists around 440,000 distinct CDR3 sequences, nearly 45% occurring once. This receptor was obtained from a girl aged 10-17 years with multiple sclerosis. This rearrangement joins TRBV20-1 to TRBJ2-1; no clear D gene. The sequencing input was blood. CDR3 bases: TGCAGTGCCGAACGCCCTGGACGGCATGAGCAGTTCTTC. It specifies CSAERPGRHEQFF.